This TCR beta chain was observed in a study of blood T cell repertoires in COVID-19. Per germline, CDR1 SNHLY and CDR2 FYNNEI. The CDR3 has 14 residues. After removal of 8 bases from V and 3 bases from J, the junction contained 5 bases not matched to a gene. Sequenced by immunoSEQ multiplex PCR; TCRdb stores in-frame clones only, minus some. Among some 97,000 clones, just over 85% were seen once, and the ten largest hold 5%. The sample was peripheral blood. This clonotype was obtained from a human donor in a cohort sampled during active COVID-19. This rearrangement joins TRBV2 to TRBJ2-3, with 10 positions matching TRBD2. In DNA form, the CDR3 reads TGTGCCAGCCATTCTAGCGGGAGTACAGATACGCAGTATTTT. It is translated as CASHSSGSTDTQYF.